The present entry profiles one T cell receptor (beta chain) with its context. The CDR3 totals 13 residues. In germline, CDR1 is SGHTA, CDR2 FQGNSA. The V gene lost 2 bases and the J gene lost 6 bases, with 8 bases spanning the gap. The sample comes from a study of blood T cell repertoires in COVID-19. About the study: Sites in the United States, Italy and Spain provided acute and convalescent COVID-19 samples. T cells, B-cell-depleted T cells, or PBMCs supplied cDNA or gDNA.

Under the authors' procedure: For nucleated cells, counts were estimated from reference gene primer amplification. TCRdb keeps only in-frame clones here, not all; method: immunoSEQ multiplex PCR. The V and J calls and the clone size are those of that table, but D and trimming were determined from the DNA. Of around 200,000 clones in the sample, roughly 84% were seen once. Input material: peripheral blood. The source of this sequence is an elderly woman with acute or convalescent COVID-19. This sequence joins TRBV7-2 and TRBJ2-1; D possibly corresponds to TRBD2 (5 bases). The CDR3 protein is CASSLSRGNEQFF. CDR3 DNA: TGTGCCAGCAGCTTAAGTCGGGGCAATGAGCAGTTCTTC.